This T cell receptor (beta chain) was profiled in a study of T cell repertoires in cytomegalovirus infection. The CDR3 length is 14 residues. Between the trimmed V and J ends, which lost 1 base and 8 bases, there was a span of 11 bases. Germline values: CDR1 MGHDK, CDR2 SYGVNS. TCRdb passed the reads through MiXCR, listing each CDR3 protein once. The table shows hundreds of thousands of distinct CDR3 sequences, with under 20% occurring only once. Details on this clonotype: Its specificity is not known.

Points from the study as a whole: In two of eight donors, the top clonotype was HLA-C-restricted CMV-specific.

The sequence was collected from a human donor in good health (CMV status not recorded). Some clones in this sample may be carry-over from other donors' samples. The chain carries TRBV25-1 and TRBJ1-4; TRBD1 might be the D (6 bases). The sequenced sample consisted of PBMCs. CDR3 DNA: TGTGCCAGCAGTGAATGGGGGACACCAGAAAAACTGTTTTTT. Protein sequence: CASSEWGTPEKLFF.